The 14 T cell receptor beta chains in this list originate from one sample, sequenced in a study of cytomegalovirus exposure and HLA in healthy donors. The PCR used 60 Vbeta and 13 Jbeta primers. Repertoires were generated with immunoSEQ multiplex PCR, while TCRdb's copy carries only in-frame clones and drops some. The sample carries roughly 150,000 clones, over 60% recorded once. Sequencing was done on a sample of PBMCs. Every receptor here comes from a woman in her twenties or thirties in good health and CMV-seropositive.

The chain is built from TRBV11-2 and TRBJ1-1; 9 positions agree with TRBD1. CDR1 and CDR2 from the germline V gene are SGHAT and FQNNGV. This CDR3 spans 16 amino acids. The V segment lost 3 bases and the J segment 3 bases; nucleotides outside the gene matches: 8. In DNA, the CDR3 is TGTGCCAGCAGCTTTCCACAGGGGGCGAAGGACACTGAAGCTTTCTTT. Translation: CASSFPQGAKDTEAFF.

V is TRBV19 and J is TRBJ2-2, with a weak D call TRBD2 (6 bases). The CDR3 extends over 15 amino acids. V was cut by 1 base and J by 2 bases, with 8 bases left in between. The germline V gene has CDR1 LNHDA and CDR2 SQIVND (reference sequence). In DNA form, the CDR3 reads TGTGCCAGTAGTATAGCGGGAGTTAACACCGGGGAGCTGTTTTTT. Translation gives CASSIAGVNTGELFF.

This clone is a singleton in its sample. The chain uses TRBV6-5 and TRBJ1-6, with a tentative D call TRBD1 (5 bases). Germline loops: CDR1 MNHEY, CDR2 SVGAGI. CDR3 size: 14 residues. V lost 5 bases, J lost 10 bases, and 15 bases lay in between. The CDR3 region has the DNA TGTGCCAGCAGTATGGGGCCCGACTCGTCACCCCTCCACTTT. Translation gives CASSMGPDSSPLHF.

This clone was seen only a few times. The chain has TRBV5-6 and TRBJ2-5; a possible D gene is TRBD2 (5 bases). Germline V gene lookup returns CDR1 SGHDT and CDR2 YYEEEE. V lost 0 bases and J lost 7, with 16 bases in between. The CDR3 contains 15 residues. The CDR3 reads CASSLVRGLVRTQYF. Here the CDR3 DNA reads TGTGCCAGCAGCTTGGTGAGAGGGCTGGTCCGGACCCAGTACTTC. The full variable domain, with the rest looked up from reference TRBV5-6 and TRBJ2-5, is DAGVTQSPTHLIKTRGQQVTLRCSPKSGHDTVSWYQQALGQGPQFIFQYYEEEERQRGNFPDRFSGHQFPNYSSELNVNALLLGDSALYLCASSLVRGLVRTQYFGPGTRLLVL.

The chain uses TRBV15 and TRBJ1-2; 8 positions agree with TRBD1. Germline V gene sequence: CDR1 LNHNV, CDR2 YYDKDF (reference sequence). The V and J ends lost 3 bases and 8 bases, in that order; junction bases with no gene match: 11. The CDR3 loop spans 15 amino acids. This CDR3 reads CATSRDRAKGGGYTF. CDR3 in DNA: TGTGCCACCAGCAGGGACAGGGCGAAGGGAGGCGGCTACACCTTC.

The CDR3 reads CASSQNRGTSYEQYF. The CDR3, as DNA: TGTGCCAGCAGTCAAAACAGGGGAACGTCCTACGAGCAGTACTTC. The rearrangement uses TRBV13 and TRBJ2-7; 7 bases are shared with TRBD1. The CDR3 extends over 15 amino acids. Trimming at V came to 6 bases and at J to 1 base, leaving 9 bases not matched to a gene. CDR1 is PRHDT, CDR2 FYEKMQ, per germline (reference sequence). The full variable domain, rest sourced from reference TRBV13 and TRBJ2-7, is AAGVIQSPRHLIKEKRETATLKCYPIPRHDTVYWYQQGPGQDPQFLISFYEKMQSDKGSIPDRFSAQQFSDYHSELNMSSLELGDSALYFCASSQNRGTSYEQYFGPGTRLTVT.

The sample holds a few counts of this clone. The rearrangement links TRBV11-2 to TRBJ1-2; D gene uncertain. Germline lookup yields CDR1 SGHAT and CDR2 FQNNGV. This CDR3 region has 13 residues. Trimming took 1 base from V and 6 from J, leaving 9 bases between them. The CDR3 DNA sequence: TGTGCCAGCAGCTTAGTGGTCCGGGATGGCTACACCTTC. It encodes CASSLVVRDGYTF.

In this sample, this clone turned up a few times. This chain links TRBV6-1 with TRBJ1-5; D perhaps matches TRBD1 (6 bases). Germline V gene sequence: CDR1 MNHNS, CDR2 SASEGT. The CDR3 runs 14 residues. V dropped 1 base and J dropped 5 bases, with 9 bases sitting between them. The CDR3 loop is CASSEEGGDQPQHF. The CDR3 DNA sequence: TGTGCCAGCAGTGAAGAAGGGGGAGATCAGCCCCAGCATTTT.

The V and J genes are TRBV6-1 and TRBJ2-1; 7 bases fit TRBD2. The V gene end was trimmed by 6 bases and the J gene end by 4 bases; junction bases not matched to a gene: 3. The CDR3 is 13 amino acids. Germline CDR1 reads MNHNS; CDR2 reads SASEGT. DNA of the CDR3: TGTGCCAGCAGGCTAGCGGTGTACAATGAGCAGTTCTTC. Its protein product is CASRLAVYNEQFF.

The chain joins TRBV7-8 to TRBJ2-1; TRBD2 matches 11 bases. The trim removed 6 bases at V and 14 bases at J, leaving 12 bases unmatched. This CDR3 is 14 amino acids long. Per the germline V gene, CDR1 is SGHVS and CDR2 is FQNEAQ. CDR3 sequence: CASRTRDSGGAEFF. As DNA, the CDR3 is TGTGCCAGCAGAACCCGGGATAGCGGGGGGGCCGAGTTCTTC.

The chain employs TRBV5-1 and TRBJ1-3; D is unresolved. Germline V CDR1 and CDR2: SGHRS, YFSETQ. Trimming took 4 bases from V and 0 from J, leaving 14 bases between them. The CDR3 runs 16 residues. The CDR3 DNA reads as TGCGCCAGCAGCCCCGGGCTTCGGGACTCTGGAAACACCATATATTTT. Translated, it gives CASSPGLRDSGNTIYF.

This clone was picked up one time. V usage is TRBV5-4 and J usage is TRBJ2-2; 8 positions agree with TRBD1. The CDR3 has 15 amino acids. The junction had 7 bases not matched to a gene; V was cut back by 3 bases and J by 6 bases. Germline lookup yields CDR1 SGHNT and CDR2 YYREEE (reference sequence). For the CDR3, the DNA is TGTGCCAGCAGCTCTCGGACAGGGACGGCCGGGGAGCTGTTTTTT. Its translation: CASSSRTGTAGELFF.

V and J are TRBV13 and TRBJ2-5; 11 bases map to TRBD2. The CDR3 is 18 amino acids. V gave up 4 bases and J gave up 1 base; unmatched junction bases: 11. CDR1 and CDR2 (germline): PRHDT, FYEKMQ (reference sequence). CDR3: CASSSGGVAGGLQETQYF. CDR3 DNA: TGTGCCAGCAGCTCAGGTGGGGTAGCGGGGGGGCTCCAAGAGACCCAGTACTTC.

The J gene is TRBJ2-3, the V gene TRBV5-1; 13 bases align to TRBD2. Germline CDR1 SGHRS, CDR2 YFSETQ. This CDR3 region has 18 residues. Trimming at V came to 3 bases and at J to 0 bases, leaving 7 bases not matched to a gene. Here the CDR3 DNA reads TGCGCCAGCAGCTGGATACTAGCGGGGGGGTTGAGCACAGATACGCAGTATTTT. Its translation is CASSWILAGGLSTDTQYF.